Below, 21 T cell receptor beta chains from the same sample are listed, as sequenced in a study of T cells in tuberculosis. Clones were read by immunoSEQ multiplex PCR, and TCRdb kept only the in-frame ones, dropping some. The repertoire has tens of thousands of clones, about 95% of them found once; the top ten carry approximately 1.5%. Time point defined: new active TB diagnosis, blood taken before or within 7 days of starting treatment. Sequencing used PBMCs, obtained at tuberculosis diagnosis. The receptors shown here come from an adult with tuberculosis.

As DNA, the CDR3 is TGTGCCAGCAGGGTTAGAACCGGGGAGCTGTTTTTT. Protein sequence: CASRVRTGELFF. The V call is TRBV27, the J call TRBJ2-2; D not certain. V was trimmed by 6 bases and J by 5 bases, leaving 7 bases between them. There are 12 residues in the CDR3. Germline V gene data show CDR1 as MNHEY and CDR2 as SMNVEV (reference sequence).

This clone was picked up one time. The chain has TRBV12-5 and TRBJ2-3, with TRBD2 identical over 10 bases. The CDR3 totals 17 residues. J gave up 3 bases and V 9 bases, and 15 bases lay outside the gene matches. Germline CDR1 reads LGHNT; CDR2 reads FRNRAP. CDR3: CARVLAGTPGCTDTQYF. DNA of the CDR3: TGTGCTAGAGTACTAGCGGGAACCCCTGGTTGTACAGATACGCAGTATTTT.

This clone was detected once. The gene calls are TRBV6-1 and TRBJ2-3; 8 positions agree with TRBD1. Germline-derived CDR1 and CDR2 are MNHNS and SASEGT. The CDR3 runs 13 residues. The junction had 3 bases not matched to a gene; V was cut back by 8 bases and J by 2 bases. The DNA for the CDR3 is TGTGCCAGCGACAGGGGAGCCACAGATACGCAGTATTTT. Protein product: CASDRGATDTQYF.

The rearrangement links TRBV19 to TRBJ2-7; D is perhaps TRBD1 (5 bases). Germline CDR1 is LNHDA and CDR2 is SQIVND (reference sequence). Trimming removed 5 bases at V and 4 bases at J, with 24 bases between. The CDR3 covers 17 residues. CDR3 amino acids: CASSPASQETFGYEQYF. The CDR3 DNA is TGTGCCAGTAGTCCGGCTTCACAGGAAACCTTTGGGTACGAGCAGTACTTC.

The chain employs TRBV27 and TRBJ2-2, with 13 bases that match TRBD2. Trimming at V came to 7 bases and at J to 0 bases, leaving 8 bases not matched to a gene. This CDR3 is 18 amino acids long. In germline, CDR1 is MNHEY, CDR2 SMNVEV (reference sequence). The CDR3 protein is CASKRTSGSVSNTGELFF. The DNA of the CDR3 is TGTGCCAGCAAGAGGACTAGCGGGAGCGTATCGAACACCGGGGAGCTGTTTTTT.

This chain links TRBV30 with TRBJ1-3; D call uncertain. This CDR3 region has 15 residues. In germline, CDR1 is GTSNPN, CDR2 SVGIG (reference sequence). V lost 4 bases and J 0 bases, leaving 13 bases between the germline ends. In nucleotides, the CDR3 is TGTGCCTGGACAGGAAACTTTTTCTCTGGAAACACCATATATTTT. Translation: CAWTGNFFSGNTIYF. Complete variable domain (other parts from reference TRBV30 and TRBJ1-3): SQTIHQWPATLVQPVGSPLSLECTVEGTSNPNLYWYRQAAGRGLQLLFYSVGIGQISSEVPQNLSASRPQDRQFILSSKKLLLSDSGFYLCAWTGNFFSGNTIYFGEGSWLTVV.

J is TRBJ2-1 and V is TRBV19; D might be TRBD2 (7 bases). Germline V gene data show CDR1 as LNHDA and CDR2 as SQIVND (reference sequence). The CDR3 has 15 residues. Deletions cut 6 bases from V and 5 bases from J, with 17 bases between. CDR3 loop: CASRKQGGAHNEQFF. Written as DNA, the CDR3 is TGTGCCAGTAGAAAACAGGGAGGGGCTCACAATGAGCAGTTCTTC.

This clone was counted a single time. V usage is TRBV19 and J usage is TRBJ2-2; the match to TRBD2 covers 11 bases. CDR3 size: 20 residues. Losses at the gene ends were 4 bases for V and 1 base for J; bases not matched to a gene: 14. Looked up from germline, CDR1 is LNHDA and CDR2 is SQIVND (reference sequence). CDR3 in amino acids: CASSTPSGSGRVRNTGELFF. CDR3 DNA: TGTGCCAGTAGTACCCCCAGTGGTAGCGGGAGGGTGAGGAACACCGGGGAGCTGTTTTTT.

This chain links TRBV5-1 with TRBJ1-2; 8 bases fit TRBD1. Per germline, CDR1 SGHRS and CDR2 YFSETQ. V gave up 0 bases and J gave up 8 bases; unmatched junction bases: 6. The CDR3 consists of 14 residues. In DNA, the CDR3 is TGCGCCAGCAGCTTGGACGGGACAGGAGGAGGCTACACCTTC. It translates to CASSLDGTGGGYTF.

The CDR3 here is CAWGSGTGINQPQHF. In nucleotides, the CDR3 is TGTGCCTGGGGCAGCGGGACAGGGATTAACCAGCCCCAGCATTTT. The chain combines TRBV30 with TRBJ1-5; 9 bases line up with TRBD1. V gave up 5 bases and J gave up 7 bases; unmatched junction bases: 12. Germline CDR1 is GTSNPN and CDR2 is SVGIG (reference sequence). This CDR3 has 15 amino acids.

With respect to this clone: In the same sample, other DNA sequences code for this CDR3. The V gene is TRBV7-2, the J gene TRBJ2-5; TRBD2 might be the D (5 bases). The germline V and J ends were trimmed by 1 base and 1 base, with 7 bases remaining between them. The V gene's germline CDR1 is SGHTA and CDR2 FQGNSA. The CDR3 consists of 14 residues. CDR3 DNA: TGTGCCAGCAGCTTAGTAGAGGGCCAAGAGACCCAGTACTTC. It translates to CASSLVEGQETQYF.

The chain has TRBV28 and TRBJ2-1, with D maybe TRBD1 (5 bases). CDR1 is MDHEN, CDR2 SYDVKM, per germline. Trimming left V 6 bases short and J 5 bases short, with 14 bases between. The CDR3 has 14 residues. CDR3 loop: CASSLTGHNNEQFF. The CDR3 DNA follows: TGTGCCAGCAGCCTGACCGGACACAACAATGAGCAGTTCTTC.

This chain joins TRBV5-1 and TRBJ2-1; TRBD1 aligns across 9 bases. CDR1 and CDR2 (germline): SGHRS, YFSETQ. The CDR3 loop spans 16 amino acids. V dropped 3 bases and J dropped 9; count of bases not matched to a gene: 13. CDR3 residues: CASSSVPGQGFSEQFF. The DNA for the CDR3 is TGCGCCAGCAGCTCGGTACCGGGACAGGGATTTAGTGAGCAGTTCTTC.

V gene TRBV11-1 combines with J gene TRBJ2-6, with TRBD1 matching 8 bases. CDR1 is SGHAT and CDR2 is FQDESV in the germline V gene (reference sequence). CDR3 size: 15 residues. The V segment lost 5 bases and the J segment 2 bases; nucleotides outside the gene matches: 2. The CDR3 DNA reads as TGTGCCAGCAGCGAGACAGGGGCTGGGGCCAACGTCCTGACTTTC. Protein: CASSETGAGANVLTF.

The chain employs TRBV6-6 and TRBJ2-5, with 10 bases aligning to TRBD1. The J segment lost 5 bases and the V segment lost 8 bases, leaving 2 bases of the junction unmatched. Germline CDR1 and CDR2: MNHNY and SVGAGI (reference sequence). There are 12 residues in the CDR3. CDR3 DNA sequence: TGTGCCAGCCGGACAGGGGGTGAGACCCAGTACTTC. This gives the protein CASRTGGETQYF.

The DNA of the CDR3 is TGCGCCAGCAGCGTGGAAGGCGGTAACTATGGCTACACCTTC. Its translation: CASSVEGGNYGYTF. The chain combines TRBV5-1 with TRBJ1-2; D is ambiguous. Germline V gives CDR1 SGHRS, CDR2 YFSETQ. The CDR3 spans 14 residues. V dropped 4 bases and J dropped 1 base, with 11 bases sitting between them.

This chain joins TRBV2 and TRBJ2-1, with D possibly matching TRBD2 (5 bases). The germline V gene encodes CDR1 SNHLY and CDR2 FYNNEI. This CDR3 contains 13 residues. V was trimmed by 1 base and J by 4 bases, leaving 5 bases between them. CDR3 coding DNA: TGTGCCAGCAGTGAAGGGAGGTACAATGAGCAGTTCTTC. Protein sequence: CASSEGRYNEQFF. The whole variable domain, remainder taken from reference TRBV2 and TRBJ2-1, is EPEVTQTPSHQVTQMGQEVILRCVPISNHLYFYWYRQILGQKVEFLVSFYNNEISEKSEIFDDQFSVERPDGSNFTLKIRSTKLEDSAMYFCASSEGRYNEQFFGPGTRLTVL.

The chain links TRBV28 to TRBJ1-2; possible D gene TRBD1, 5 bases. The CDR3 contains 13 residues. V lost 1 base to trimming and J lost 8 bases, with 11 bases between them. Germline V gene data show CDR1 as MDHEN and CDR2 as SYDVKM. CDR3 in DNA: TGTGCCAGCAGTTTATCGGAGGGGTTGGGCTACACCTTC. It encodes CASSLSEGLGYTF.

The CDR3 loop reads CAWSVYGGTSSYNEQFF. CDR3 nucleotides: TGTGCCTGGAGTGTATACGGGGGGACCAGCTCCTACAATGAGCAGTTCTTC. V usage is TRBV30 and J usage is TRBJ2-1; 7 bases map to TRBD2. This CDR3 contains 17 residues. Germline values: CDR1 GTSNPN, CDR2 SVGIG (reference sequence). J was trimmed by 0 bases and V by 0 bases; bases with no gene match: 8. The full variable domain, with the rest looked up from reference TRBV30 and TRBJ2-1, is SQTIHQWPATLVQPVGSPLSLECTVEGTSNPNLYWYRQAAGRGLQLLFYSVGIGQISSEVPQNLSASRPQDRQFILSSKKLLLSDSGFYLCAWSVYGGTSSYNEQFFGPGTRLTVL.

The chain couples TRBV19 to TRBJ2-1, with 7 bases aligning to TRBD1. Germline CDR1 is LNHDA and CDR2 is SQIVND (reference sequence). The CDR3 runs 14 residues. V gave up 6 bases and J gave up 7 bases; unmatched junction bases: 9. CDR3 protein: CASSAPGQINEQFF. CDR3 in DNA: TGTGCCAGTAGCGCTCCGGGACAGATAAATGAGCAGTTCTTC.

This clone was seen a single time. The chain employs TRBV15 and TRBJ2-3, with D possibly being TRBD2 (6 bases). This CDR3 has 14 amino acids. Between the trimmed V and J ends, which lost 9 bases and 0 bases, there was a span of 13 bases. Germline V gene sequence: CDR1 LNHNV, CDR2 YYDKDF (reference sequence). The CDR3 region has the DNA TGTGCCACTCGTGCGGGATCTAGCACAGATACGCAGTATTTT. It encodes CATRAGSSTDTQYF.